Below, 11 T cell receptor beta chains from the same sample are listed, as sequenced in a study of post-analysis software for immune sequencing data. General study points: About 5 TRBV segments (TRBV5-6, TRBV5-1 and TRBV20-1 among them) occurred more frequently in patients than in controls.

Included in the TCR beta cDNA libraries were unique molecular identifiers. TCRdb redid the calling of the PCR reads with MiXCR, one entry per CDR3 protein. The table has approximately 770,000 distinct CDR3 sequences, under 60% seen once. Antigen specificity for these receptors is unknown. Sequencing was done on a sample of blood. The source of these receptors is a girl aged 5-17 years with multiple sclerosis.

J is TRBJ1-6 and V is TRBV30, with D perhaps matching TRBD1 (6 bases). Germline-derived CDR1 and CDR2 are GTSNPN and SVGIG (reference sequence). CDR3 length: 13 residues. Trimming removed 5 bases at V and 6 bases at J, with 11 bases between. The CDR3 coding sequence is TGTGCCTGGGATACAGGGAGTAATTCACCCCTCCACTTT. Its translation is CAWDTGSNSPLHF.

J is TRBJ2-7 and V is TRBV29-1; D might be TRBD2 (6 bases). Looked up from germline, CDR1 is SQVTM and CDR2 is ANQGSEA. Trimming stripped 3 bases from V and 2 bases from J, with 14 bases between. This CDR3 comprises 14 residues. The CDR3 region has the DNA TGCAGCGTTGAGATAGCCGGGAGTACCTACGAGCAGTACTTC. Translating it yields CSVEIAGSTYEQYF.

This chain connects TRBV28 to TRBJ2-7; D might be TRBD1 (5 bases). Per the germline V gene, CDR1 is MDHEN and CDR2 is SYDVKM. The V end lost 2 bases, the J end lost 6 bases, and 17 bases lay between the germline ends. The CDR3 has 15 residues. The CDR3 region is CASSLLGAPGPEQYF. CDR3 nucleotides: TGTGCCAGCAGTTTACTTGGGGCCCCTGGTCCCGAGCAGTACTTC.

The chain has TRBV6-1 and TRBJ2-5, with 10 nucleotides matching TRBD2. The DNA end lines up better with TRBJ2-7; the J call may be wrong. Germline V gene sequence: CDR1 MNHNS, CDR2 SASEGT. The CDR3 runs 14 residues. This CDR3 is CASSTSGIEYEQYF. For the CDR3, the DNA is TGTGCCAGCAGTACTAGCGGGATAGAGTACGAGCAGTACTTC.

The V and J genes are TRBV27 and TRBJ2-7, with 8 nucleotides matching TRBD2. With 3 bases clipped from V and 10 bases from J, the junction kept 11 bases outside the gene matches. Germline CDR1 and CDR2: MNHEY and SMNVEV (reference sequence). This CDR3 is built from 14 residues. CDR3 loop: CASSFKREYQAQYF. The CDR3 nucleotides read TGTGCCAGCAGTTTCAAGCGGGAGTATCAGGCCCAGTACTTC.

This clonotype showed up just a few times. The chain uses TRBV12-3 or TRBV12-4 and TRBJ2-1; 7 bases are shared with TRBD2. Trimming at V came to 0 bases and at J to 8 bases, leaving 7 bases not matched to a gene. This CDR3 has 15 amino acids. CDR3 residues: CASSLAAGRVDEQFF. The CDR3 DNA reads TGTGCCAGCAGTTTAGCAGCGGGAAGGGTGGATGAGCAGTTCTTC.

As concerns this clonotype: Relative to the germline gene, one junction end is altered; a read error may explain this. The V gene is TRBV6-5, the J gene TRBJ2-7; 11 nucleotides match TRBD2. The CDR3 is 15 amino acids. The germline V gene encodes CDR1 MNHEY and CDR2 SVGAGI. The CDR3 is CANSYGIAGGYEQYF. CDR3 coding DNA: TGTGCCAACAGTTACGGGATAGCGGGAGGGTACGAGCAGTACTTC.

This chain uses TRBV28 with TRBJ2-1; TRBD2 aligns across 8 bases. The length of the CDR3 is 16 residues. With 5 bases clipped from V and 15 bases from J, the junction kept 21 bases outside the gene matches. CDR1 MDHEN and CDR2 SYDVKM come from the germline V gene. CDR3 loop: CASSRRTSRPQIFPFF. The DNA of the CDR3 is TGTGCCAGCAGTCGTAGGACTAGCCGGCCCCAAATATTTCCGTTCTTC.

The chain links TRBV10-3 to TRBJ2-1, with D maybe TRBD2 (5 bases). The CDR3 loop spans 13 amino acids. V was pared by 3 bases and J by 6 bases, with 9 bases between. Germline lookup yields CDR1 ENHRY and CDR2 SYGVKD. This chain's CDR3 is CAISEGLPNEQFF. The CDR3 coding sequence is TGTGCCATCAGTGAAGGACTCCCCAATGAGCAGTTCTTC.

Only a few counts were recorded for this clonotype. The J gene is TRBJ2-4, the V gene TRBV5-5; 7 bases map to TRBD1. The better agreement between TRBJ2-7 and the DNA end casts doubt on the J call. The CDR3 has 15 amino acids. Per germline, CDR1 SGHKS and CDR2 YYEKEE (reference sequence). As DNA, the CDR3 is TGTGCCAGCAGCCCCACAGGGGCGGAGACCTACGAGCAGTACTTC. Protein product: CASSPTGAETYEQYF.

Here the CDR3 reads CASSLVRGHQETQYF. The CDR3, as DNA: TGTGCCAGCAGCTTAGTTCGCGGTCACCAAGAGACCCAGTACTTC. This chain links TRBV7-9 with TRBJ2-5; the D is unclear. Between the trimmed V and J ends, which lost 1 base and 0 bases, there was a span of 9 bases. The V gene's germline CDR1 is SEHNR and CDR2 FQNEAQ (reference sequence). This CDR3 spans 15 amino acids.